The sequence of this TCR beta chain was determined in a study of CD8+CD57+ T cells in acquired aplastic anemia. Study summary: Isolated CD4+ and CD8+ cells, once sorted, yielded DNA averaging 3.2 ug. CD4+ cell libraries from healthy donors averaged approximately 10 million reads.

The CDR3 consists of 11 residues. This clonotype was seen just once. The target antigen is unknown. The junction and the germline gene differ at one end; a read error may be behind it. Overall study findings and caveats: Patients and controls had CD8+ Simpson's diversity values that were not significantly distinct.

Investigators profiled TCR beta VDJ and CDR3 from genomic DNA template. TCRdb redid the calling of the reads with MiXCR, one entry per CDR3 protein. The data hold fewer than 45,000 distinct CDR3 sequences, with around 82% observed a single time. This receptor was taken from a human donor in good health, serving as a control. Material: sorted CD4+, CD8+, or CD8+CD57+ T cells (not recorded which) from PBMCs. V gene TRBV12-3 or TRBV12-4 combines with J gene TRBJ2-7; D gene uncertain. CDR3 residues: CANSLAYEQYF. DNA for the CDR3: TGTGCCAACAGTTTAGCCTACGAGCAGTACTTC.